This T cell receptor beta chain was sequenced for a study of technical replicates of blood from a handful of donors. Sequenced by immunoSEQ multiplex PCR; TCRdb stores in-frame clones only, minus some. The table has around 75,000 clones, 90% to 95% seen once. This CDR3 region has 18 residues. This receptor was taken from a human donor in good health. V is TRBV21-1 and J is TRBJ2-7; the table's TRBD2 call for D was not verified on the DNA. TRBV21-1 is described as a pseudogene. Sequencing was done on a sample of T cells isolated from PBMCs. Written as DNA, the CDR3 is TGTGCCAGCAGCAAAGTTCTTAGCGCGATACCTACCTCCTACGAGCAGTACTTC. Translation gives CASSKVLSAIPTSYEQYF.